Each of the 8 T cell receptor beta chains below was sequenced from the same sample in a study of naive and memory T cell subsets. The beta constant-region primer was an equimolar mix of two oligonucleotides covering TRBC1 and TRBC2. The ligated cDNA underwent four PCR rounds using SP2 and nested alpha and beta constant-region primers. TCRdb processed the UMI-ligation and nested PCR reads anew with MiXCR; each CDR3 protein has one entry. The repertoire has some 82,000 distinct CDR3 sequences, 9% of them found once; the top ten carry over 0.95%. Input material: naive CD8+ T cells from blood. These receptors were obtained from a human donor in good health.

This clonotype was observed at least ten times. This rearrangement joins TRBV29-1 to TRBJ2-3; 13 positions match TRBD2. In germline, CDR1 is SQVTM, CDR2 ANQGSEA. Trimming cost V 7 bases and J 4 bases; bases outside gene matches: 8. The CDR3 spans 15 residues. CDR3 amino acids: CSAFGLAGDSDTQYF. Here the CDR3 DNA reads TGCAGCGCATTCGGACTAGCGGGAGATTCAGATACGCAGTATTTT.

V is TRBV20-1 and J is TRBJ1-2; no reliable D call. V was trimmed by 7 bases and J by 4 bases, leaving 16 bases between them. CDR3 length equals 13 residues. Germline V CDR1 and CDR2: DFQATT, SNEGSKA (reference sequence). CDR3 in DNA: TGCAGTGTTTCCGCTGGGCCGGGCTATGGCTACACCTTC. Its protein product is CSVSAGPGYGYTF.

This clonotype was seen a handful of times. The rearrangement uses TRBV20-1 and TRBJ1-6, with D perhaps TRBD1 (5 bases). The length of the CDR3 is 16 residues. The V end lost 5 bases, the J end lost 5 bases, and 19 bases lay between the germline ends. CDR1 DFQATT and CDR2 SNEGSKA come from the germline V gene (reference sequence). Here the CDR3 reads CSACQGGSVNNSPLHF. CDR3 DNA sequence: TGCAGTGCTTGTCAGGGTGGGTCGGTCAATAATTCACCCCTCCACTTT.

This clonotype was counted many times. J is TRBJ1-1 and V is TRBV5-5, with 7 bases matching TRBD1. CDR1 is SGHKS and CDR2 is YYEKEE in the germline V gene (reference sequence). This CDR3 contains 12 residues. Trimming removed 0 bases from V and 8 bases from J; junction bases left unmatched: 1. CDR3 DNA: TGTGCCAGCAGCTTGGGGGACAGCGAAGCTTTCTTT. Its protein is CASSLGDSEAFF.

The CDR3 is CASSQPLPPDVPTHNEQFF. CDR3 DNA: TGTGCCAGCAGCCAACCACTCCCTCCGGACGTCCCCACCCACAATGAGCAGTTCTTC. V and J are TRBV14 and TRBJ2-1; no clear D gene. Trimming removed 2 bases from V and 5 bases from J, with 25 bases in between. This CDR3 is built from 19 residues. Germline CDR1 SGHDN, CDR2 FVKESK.

This CDR3 is CASSLVGERTQYF. CDR3 DNA sequence: TGTGCCAGCAGCTTAGTTGGGGAGAGGACCCAGTACTTC. The chain employs TRBV7-2 and TRBJ2-5; D perhaps matches TRBD2 (5 bases). The germline V and J ends were trimmed by 1 base and 7 bases, with 10 bases remaining between them. CDR1 SGHTA and CDR2 FQGNSA come from the germline V gene. This CDR3 comprises 13 residues.

On this clonotype itself: In this CDR3 the conserved last residue, phenylalanine or tryptophan, is missing, so a read error is likely. The limits of the CDR3 on the DNA are not certain, so only TCRdb's listed CDR3 is given. V and J are TRBV12-5 and TRBJ2-7; the DNA was not used to check the table's D call, TRBD2. In germline, CDR1 is LGHNT, CDR2 FRNRAP. Both ends counted, the CDR3 spans 11 residues. The CDR3: CASGLVTSGRL.

The V gene is TRBV12-3 or TRBV12-4, the J gene TRBJ2-3, with TRBD1 as a possible D gene (6 bases). The length of the CDR3 is 15 residues. V lost 0 bases and J lost 4, with 11 bases in between. CDR3 amino acids: CASSLASGVADTQYF. CDR3 in DNA: TGTGCCAGCAGTTTAGCGTCAGGGGTGGCAGATACGCAGTATTTT.